This T cell receptor (beta chain) was captured in a study of T cell responses to AZD1222 COVID-19 vaccine. Study-level points and caveats: Along spike, vaccine-associated CD4 TCRs were found throughout, with dominance at 160-218 and 743-854.

Germline assignment: CDR1 WSHSY and CDR2 SAAADI. Trimming removed 4 bases from V and 4 bases from J, with 4 bases in between. The CDR3 covers 11 residues. On this clone: The antigen remains undetermined.

Clones were sequenced by immunoSEQ multiplex PCR, and TCRdb holds only the in-frame ones, with some missing. The table includes roughly 66,000 clones, roughly 91% detected once. Source: peripheral blood, taken 28 days after the second dose of the MenACWY control vaccine. The chain employs TRBV10-2 and TRBJ2-5; D remains ambiguous. The TCR was taken from an adult who received the MenACWY meningococcal vaccine as a control. The CDR3 DNA sequence: TGCGCCAGCAGTGGCGGAGAGACCCAGTACTTC. It translates to CASSGGETQYF.